Shown below are 24 T cell receptor beta chains from a single sample sequenced in a study of cytomegalovirus exposure and HLA in healthy donors. The PCR employed 60 Vbeta primers together with 13 Jbeta primers. Using immunoSEQ multiplex PCR, the repertoire was profiled, and TCRdb retains in-frame clones only, with some absent. The sample yields about 160,000 clones, about four fifths seen once. Sequencing was done on a sample of PBMCs. The source of these receptors is a woman aged 50 to 60 in good health and CMV-seronegative.

This chain connects TRBV7-3 to TRBJ2-1, with 9 bases lining up with TRBD2. V lost 2 bases and J lost 8; bases outside the gene matches: 7. The CDR3 consists of 15 residues. Germline CDR1 SGHTA, CDR2 FQGTGA. CDR3 sequence: CASSLVVAGVDEQFF. DNA of the CDR3: TGTGCCAGCAGCTTAGTAGTAGCGGGGGTGGATGAGCAGTTCTTC.

V usage is TRBV13 and J usage is TRBJ1-1, with 7 bases that match TRBD1. The germline CDR1 and CDR2 sequences are PRHDT and FYEKMQ (reference sequence). V lost 5 bases and J lost 0; bases outside the gene matches: 12. This CDR3 has 17 amino acids. The CDR3: CASSQRGGGSLNTEAFF. The DNA for the CDR3 is TGTGCCAGCAGCCAACGTGGAGGGGGCAGTTTGAACACTGAAGCTTTCTTT.

The rearrangement links TRBV7-2 to TRBJ1-4, with 8 bases lining up with TRBD1. CDR3 length: 15 residues. V lost 4 bases, J lost 7 bases, and 8 bases stayed unmatched. Germline V lookup: CDR1 SGHTA, CDR2 FQGNSA. The CDR3 here is CASSSGTGGAEKLFF. The CDR3, as DNA: TGTGCCAGCAGCTCTGGGACAGGAGGCGCTGAAAAACTGTTTTTT.

The chain has TRBV4-3 and TRBJ1-6, with D perhaps matching TRBD1 (5 bases). V was clipped by 2 bases and J by 9 bases, with 11 bases between them. This CDR3 spans 14 amino acids. Germline CDR1 is LGHNA and CDR2 is YSLEER. The CDR3 reads CASSQNTGISPLHF. CDR3 nucleotides: TGCGCCAGCAGCCAAAATACAGGAATTTCACCCCTCCACTTT.

The gene calls are TRBV15 and TRBJ1-2; D gene unclear. The CDR3 is made up of 15 amino acids. CDR1 and CDR2 (germline): LNHNV, YYDKDF (reference sequence). V was cut by 4 bases and J by 5 bases, with 17 bases left in between. DNA for the CDR3: TGTGCCACCAGCACGGCCGCGGGAAGTTTTTATGGCTACACCTTC. Protein: CATSTAAGSFYGYTF.

The V call is TRBV13, the J call TRBJ1-1; D ambiguous. The V and J ends lost 0 bases and 5 bases respectively, with 4 bases between them. The CDR3 sequence is 12 residues long. CDR1 and CDR2 (germline): PRHDT, FYEKMQ (reference sequence). This CDR3 reads CASSLGRTEAFF. DNA for the CDR3: TGTGCCAGCAGCTTAGGCCGGACTGAAGCTTTCTTT. Using reference TRBV13 and TRBJ1-1 for the parts outside the CDR3, the full variable domain is AAGVIQSPRHLIKEKRETATLKCYPIPRHDTVYWYQQGPGQDPQFLISFYEKMQSDKGSIPDRFSAQQFSDYHSELNMSSLELGDSALYFCASSLGRTEAFFGQGTRLTVV.

This chain connects TRBV11-3 to TRBJ2-7; TRBD2 matches at 10 bases. The trim removed 1 base at V and 5 bases at J, leaving 5 bases unmatched. The CDR3 has 15 residues. Germline lookup yields CDR1 SGHNT and CDR2 YENEEA. The CDR3 spells CASSLVSSGRDEQYF. The CDR3 nucleotides read TGTGCCAGCAGCTTAGTTTCTAGCGGGAGAGACGAGCAGTACTTC.

This sequence joins TRBV11-2 and TRBJ1-1; possible D gene TRBD1, 6 bases. In germline, CDR1 is SGHAT, CDR2 FQNNGV. The CDR3 has 15 amino acids. V lost 5 bases and J 4 bases, leaving 17 bases between the germline ends. Here the CDR3 reads CASSSRGDRSTEAFF. CDR3 nucleotide sequence: TGTGCCAGCAGCAGTAGAGGAGACAGGAGCACTGAAGCTTTCTTT.

The chain carries TRBV19 and TRBJ1-5; D gene unclear. CDR1 LNHDA and CDR2 SQIVND come from the germline V gene (reference sequence). The length of the CDR3 is 15 residues. V was clipped by 1 base and J by 5 bases, with 12 bases between them. The CDR3 DNA is TGTGCCAGTAGTATAGGTTGGGGAGTGCATCAGCCCCAGCATTTT. The encoded protein is CASSIGWGVHQPQHF.

J is TRBJ2-7 and V is TRBV9; D remains unclear. Looked up from germline, CDR1 is SGDLS and CDR2 is YYNGEE. The CDR3 is 14 residues long. Trimming cost V 0 bases and J 5 bases, with 12 bases left between them. CDR3 coding DNA: TGTGCCAGCAGCGTAGGTAGCCCTCCTAACGAGCAGTACTTC. Translating it yields CASSVGSPPNEQYF.

The rearrangement joins TRBV5-6 to TRBJ2-3, with 14 bases identical to TRBD2. Germline assignment: CDR1 SGHDT and CDR2 YYEEEE. This CDR3 spans 16 amino acids. With 4 bases clipped from V and 5 bases from J, the junction kept 6 bases outside the gene matches. The CDR3 DNA follows: TGTGCCAGCAGCCTAGGGACTAGCGGGGGAGAAGATACGCAGTATTTT. It translates to CASSLGTSGGEDTQYF.

The rearrangement joins TRBV10-1 to TRBJ2-3; the D is unclear. The germline gives CDR1 WNHNN, CDR2 SYGVQD (reference sequence). The CDR3 has 13 residues. V lost 2 bases and J lost 5, with 8 bases in between. The CDR3 loop reads CASSENRKDTQYF. The CDR3 nucleotides are TGCGCCAGCAGTGAGAACAGAAAAGATACGCAGTATTTT.

This rearrangement joins TRBV4-3 to TRBJ2-3; D might be TRBD2 (6 bases). CDR3 length: 16 amino acids. Trimming stripped 4 bases from V and 4 bases from J, with 18 bases between. Germline V gene lookup returns CDR1 LGHNA and CDR2 YSLEER. The CDR3 here is CASSLTRDSYPDTQYF. Here the CDR3 DNA reads TGCGCCAGCAGCCTAACCCGGGACTCCTACCCAGATACGCAGTATTTT.

The V call is TRBV29-1, the J call TRBJ2-5; 14 bases are shared with TRBD2. CDR1 is SQVTM, CDR2 ANQGSEA, per germline. V was clipped by 5 bases and J by 5 bases; unmatched bases: 10. This CDR3 spans 16 amino acids. Here the CDR3 reads CSVLGGTSGGSETQYF. The CDR3 region has the DNA TGCAGCGTTCTAGGGGGGACTAGCGGGGGATCGGAGACCCAGTACTTC. Together with reference TRBV29-1 and TRBJ2-5, the CDR3 gives the full variable domain: SAVISQKPSRDICQRGTSLTIQCQVDSQVTMMFWYRQQPGQSLTLIATANQGSEATYESGFVIDKFPISRPNLTFSTLTVSNMSPEDSSIYLCSVLGGTSGGSETQYFGPGTRLLVL.

The chain carries TRBV6-1 and TRBJ1-2; possible D gene TRBD1, 5 bases. V gave up 2 bases and J gave up 8 bases, with 15 bases separating them. The CDR3 loop spans 14 amino acids. In germline, CDR1 is MNHNS, CDR2 SASEGT. For the CDR3, the DNA is TGTGCCAGCAGTGAAAGGAGGGACCAACTAGGCTACACCTTC. As protein: CASSERRDQLGYTF.

This chain connects TRBV6-5 to TRBJ1-1; no clear D gene. CDR1 and CDR2 (germline): MNHEY, SVGAGI. The ends were cut back, 8 bases at V and 7 bases at J, with 11 bases in the middle. The length of the CDR3 is 11 residues. CDR3 bases: TGTGCCAGCGAAGTCGAGTTTGAAGCTTTCTTT. It translates to CASEVEFEAFF.

The rearrangement joins TRBV19 to TRBJ1-5; D is possibly TRBD1 (6 bases). V lost 1 base and J 7 bases, leaving 14 bases between the germline ends. Germline V gives CDR1 LNHDA, CDR2 SQIVND (reference sequence). CDR3 length: 15 amino acids. CDR3 in amino acids: CASSIAQGTAQPQHF. CDR3 coding DNA: TGTGCCAGTAGTATAGCTCAGGGGACGGCCCAGCCCCAGCATTTT.

In this sample, this clone turned up once. The chain recombines TRBV5-1 with TRBJ2-1, with 10 bases that match TRBD2. V lost 5 bases, J lost 7 bases, and 9 bases stayed unmatched. The CDR3 has 15 residues. Germline values: CDR1 SGHRS, CDR2 YFSETQ. The CDR3 sequence is CASRSAGGQGNEQFF. CDR3 coding DNA: TGCGCCAGCAGGTCAGCGGGGGGGCAAGGGAATGAGCAGTTCTTC.

The chain combines TRBV10-2 with TRBJ1-5; no clear D gene. This CDR3 is 16 amino acids long. Germline CDR1 reads WSHSY; CDR2 reads SAAADI. Trimming shortened V by 10 bases and J by 3 bases, and 22 bases separated the two germline ends. Written as DNA, the CDR3 is TGCGCCATTTTCGTCAATGGAAGGAGTGACAATCAGCCCCAGCATTTT. This gives the protein CAIFVNGRSDNQPQHF.

The V gene is TRBV7-3, the J gene TRBJ2-1; tentative D call: TRBD1 (6 bases). Trimming left V 5 bases short and J 1 base short, with 12 bases between. The germline CDR1 and CDR2 sequences are SGHTA and FQGTGA. The CDR3 has 15 amino acids. The CDR3 is CASSPQGLSYNEQFF. Here the CDR3 DNA reads TGTGCCAGCAGCCCCCAGGGGCTTTCCTACAATGAGCAGTTCTTC.

The chain is built from TRBV9 and TRBJ2-3; 7 bases align to TRBD2. The CDR3 is 15 amino acids. Losses at the gene ends were 5 bases for V and 2 bases for J; bases not matched to a gene: 8. Germline CDR1 is SGDLS and CDR2 is YYNGEE. The DNA for the CDR3 is TGTGCCAGCAGACGGGGGGATTTTACCACAGATACGCAGTATTTT. Its translation is CASRRGDFTTDTQYF.

This sequence joins TRBV7-3 and TRBJ2-5; D unresolved. V lost 5 bases, J lost 5 bases, and 18 bases lay in between. CDR3 length equals 15 residues. CDR1 is SGHTA and CDR2 is FQGTGA in the germline V gene. CDR3 sequence reads: CASSPDMSDDETQYF. For the CDR3, the DNA is TGTGCCAGCAGCCCCGACATGTCCGACGACGAGACCCAGTACTTC.

This clone was seen more than once but under ten times. The chain couples TRBV12-5 to TRBJ2-2; D unclear. The length of the CDR3 is 12 residues. With 5 bases removed from V and 5 bases from J, the gap between germline ends came to 6 bases. Germline V gene lookup returns CDR1 LGHNT and CDR2 FRNRAP. The CDR3 nucleotides are TGTGCTAGTGGTCTAGATACCGGGGAGCTGTTTTTT. Amino acids: CASGLDTGELFF. The full variable domain, its missing parts supplied by reference TRBV12-5 and TRBJ2-2, is DARVTQTPRHKVTEMGQEVTMRCQPILGHNTVFWYRQTMMQGLELLAYFRNRAPLDDSGMPKDRFSAEMPDATLATLKIQPSEPRDSAVYFCASGLDTGELFFGEGSRLTVL.

The table lists this clone with a count of one. The V gene is TRBV7-3, the J gene TRBJ2-5; 10 bases are shared with TRBD1. Trimming removed 4 bases from V and 5 bases from J; junction bases left unmatched: 7. CDR1 SGHTA and CDR2 FQGTGA come from the germline V gene. The CDR3 loop spans 15 amino acids. The CDR3, as DNA: TGTGCCAGCAGCTCCCGCCAGGACAGGGGGGAGACCCAGTACTTC. As protein: CASSSRQDRGETQYF.